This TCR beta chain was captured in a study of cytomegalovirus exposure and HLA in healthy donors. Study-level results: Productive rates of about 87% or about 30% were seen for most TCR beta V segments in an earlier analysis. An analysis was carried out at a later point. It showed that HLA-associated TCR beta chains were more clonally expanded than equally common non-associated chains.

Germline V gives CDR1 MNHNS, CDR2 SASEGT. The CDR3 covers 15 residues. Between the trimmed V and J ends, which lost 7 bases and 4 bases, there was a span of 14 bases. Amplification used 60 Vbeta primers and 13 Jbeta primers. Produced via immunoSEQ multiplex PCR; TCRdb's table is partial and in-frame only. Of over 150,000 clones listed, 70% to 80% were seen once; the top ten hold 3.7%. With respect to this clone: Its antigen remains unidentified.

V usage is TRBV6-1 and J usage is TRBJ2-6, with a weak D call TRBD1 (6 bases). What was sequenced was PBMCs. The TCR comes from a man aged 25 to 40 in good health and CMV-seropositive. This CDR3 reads CASTVDRPGANVLTF. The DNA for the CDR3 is TGTGCCAGCACCGTGGACAGACCAGGGGCCAACGTCCTGACTTTC.